Presented here are 16 T cell receptor beta chains from one specimen sequenced in a study of T-cell reconstitution after alpha-beta-depleted transplantation in children (TCRdb year 2016). Library creation used PCR. The sample was run on an Illumina HiSeq 2500. To normalize quantification of the TCRbeta repertoire, the TCR libraries were built with molecular barcoding that relied on unique molecular identifiers. In-frame beta chains were kept once TCRdb had trimmed the public reads at Q25 with fastp and called clones with MiXCR. A single entry per CDR3 protein holds the most common genes and DNA from its merged rows. This sample holds 250,000 to 300,000 distinct CDR3 sequences; approximately 9.6% were observed only once. 10% of the sample belongs to the ten largest clones. This specimen consisted of PBMCs from the stem cell graft donor, obtained from the stem cell graft. Receptors were obtained from a human donor who donated a stem cell graft to a child with SCID.

The genes are TRBV12-3 or TRBV12-4 and TRBJ2-7; D may correspond to TRBD1 or TRBD2 (5 bases each). The CDR3 sequence is 13 residues long. Trimming removed 7 bases at V and 0 bases at J, with 10 bases between. The chain's CDR3 is CASTLGPSYEQYF. For the CDR3, the DNA is TGTGCCAGCACCCTGGGACCCTCCTACGAGCAGTACTTC.

The chain uses TRBV5-6 and TRBJ2-7; D unclear. Trimming shortened V by 0 bases and J by 6 bases, and 7 bases separated the two germline ends. CDR3 size: 12 residues. Per germline, CDR1 SGHDT and CDR2 YYEEEE. The CDR3 DNA follows: TGTGCCAGCAGCTTGGGTACGCGCGAGCAGTACTTC. Amino acid sequence: CASSLGTREQYF.

V is TRBV20-1 and J is TRBJ1-1, with 9 positions matching TRBD1. The V gene end was trimmed by 0 bases and the J gene end by 4 bases; junction bases not matched to a gene: 6. CDR3 length: 15 amino acids. In germline, CDR1 is DFQATT, CDR2 SNEGSKA (reference sequence). This chain's CDR3 is CSARDKQGAFTEAFF. The CDR3 coding sequence is TGCAGTGCTAGAGACAAACAGGGGGCCTTCACTGAAGCTTTCTTT.

This clonotype was found a few times. The rearrangement uses TRBV20-1 and TRBJ2-5; 8 bases are shared with TRBD1. Germline trimming cut 5 bases from V and 4 bases from J; bases unmatched to any gene: 6. CDR3 length: 13 amino acids. Germline values: CDR1 DFQATT, CDR2 SNEGSKA (reference sequence). The CDR3 DNA reads TGCAGTGCTCGACAGGGGTCAGTAGAGACCCAGTACTTC. Translating gives CSARQGSVETQYF.

The chain combines TRBV5-1 with TRBJ2-4; 7 bases line up with TRBD1. The V gene end was trimmed by 4 bases and the J gene end by 9 bases; junction bases not matched to a gene: 10. In germline, CDR1 is SGHRS, CDR2 YFSETQ. The CDR3 runs 14 residues. The chain's CDR3 is CASSQQTGPGIQYF. The CDR3 nucleotides read TGCGCCAGCAGCCAACAGACAGGGCCGGGCATTCAGTACTTC.

This clonotype was recorded at least ten times. V and J are TRBV11-3 and TRBJ2-1, with D tentatively TRBD1 (6 bases). This CDR3 has 12 amino acids. V was clipped by 3 bases and J by 8 bases, with 8 bases between them. The germline V gene has CDR1 SGHNT and CDR2 YENEEA. The DNA for the CDR3 is TGTGCCAGCAGCTTTAACAGGGATGAGCAGTTCTTC. Translating it yields CASSFNRDEQFF.

The V call is TRBV18, the J call TRBJ2-5; perhaps D is TRBD1 or TRBD2 (5 bases each). The ends were cut back, 5 bases at V and 5 bases at J, with 15 bases in the middle. The CDR3 has 14 amino acids. Germline V gives CDR1 KGHSH, CDR2 LQKENI. CDR3 protein: CASSTLDGAETQYF. As DNA, the CDR3 is TGTGCCAGCTCAACCTTGGACGGGGCGGAGACCCAGTACTTC.

This chain links TRBV20-1 with TRBJ2-1; no reliable D call. Germline V gene data show CDR1 as DFQATT and CDR2 as SNEGSKA (reference sequence). The CDR3 has 18 amino acids. Trimming took off 0 bases at V and 4 bases at J, with 22 bases between the two ends. Written as DNA, the CDR3 is TGCAGTGCTAGAGAGCGCTCCGGTCGGGCCCGTCGTTACAATGAGCAGTTCTTC. The encoded protein is CSARERSGRARRYNEQFF.

There are a few counts of this clonotype. In DNA form, the CDR3 reads TGCAGTGCTAGATGGGGACAGGGGGAATTCAACGAGCAGTACTTC. This sequence encodes CSARWGQGEFNEQYF. The genes are TRBV20-1 and TRBJ2-7, with 11 positions matching TRBD1. The CDR3 contains 15 residues. The V gene's germline CDR1 is DFQATT and CDR2 SNEGSKA (reference sequence). V shed 2 bases and J 5 bases; nucleotides not matched to a gene: 8.

This clonotype came up many times. V is TRBV20-1 and J is TRBJ2-3; no definite D call. Germline V lookup: CDR1 DFQATT, CDR2 SNEGSKA (reference sequence). CDR3 length: 10 amino acids. V lost 3 bases and J lost 5, with 3 bases in between. The CDR3 nucleotides read TGCAGTGCTAGTAAAGATACGCAGTATTTT. It yields the protein CSASKDTQYF.

In its sample, this clonotype was seen many times. The chain employs TRBV25-1 and TRBJ2-3, with D perhaps matching TRBD2 (5 bases). Trimming pared 4 bases from V and 7 bases from J, leaving 12 bases between. Germline CDR1 and CDR2: MGHDK and SYGVNS. There are 13 residues in the CDR3. The CDR3 DNA is TGTGCCAGCAGTGGGGCCGGGGTTAATACGCAGTATTTT. Translating it yields CASSGAGVNTQYF.

This clonotype has just a few counts. The chain is built from TRBV7-9 and TRBJ2-5; 11 bases agree with TRBD2. The trim removed 4 bases at V and 0 bases at J, leaving 7 bases unmatched. The CDR3 is made up of 17 amino acids. Germline lookup yields CDR1 SEHNR and CDR2 FQNEAQ (reference sequence). CDR3 bases: TGTGCCAGCAGCTCTAGCGGGGGGACCATGTACCAAGAGACCCAGTACTTC. Translated: CASSSSGGTMYQETQYF.

This clonotype came up a few times. The chain joins TRBV6-1 to TRBJ2-5; D is unresolved. Germline V gene data show CDR1 as MNHNS and CDR2 as SASEGT. This CDR3 is 14 amino acids long. Deletions cut 5 bases from V and 9 bases from J, with 19 bases between. The CDR3 DNA sequence: TGTGCCAGCAGTAGCTATACCCTGCTAGTGGCCCAGTACTTC. Amino acid sequence: CASSSYTLLVAQYF.

This chain uses TRBV20-1 with TRBJ1-1; a possible D gene is TRBD1 (5 bases). Per germline, CDR1 DFQATT and CDR2 SNEGSKA (reference sequence). Trimming shortened V by 5 bases and J by 1 base, and 11 bases separated the two germline ends. The CDR3 consists of 13 residues. The CDR3 reads CSAQLQENTEAFF. The DNA of the CDR3 is TGCAGTGCTCAATTACAGGAGAACACTGAAGCTTTCTTT.

This clonotype has only a few counts. The V gene is TRBV10-3, the J gene TRBJ2-1; 8 bases match TRBD2. The CDR3 extends over 13 amino acids. Looked up from germline, CDR1 is ENHRY and CDR2 is SYGVKD. The V gene end was trimmed by 2 bases and the J gene end by 8 bases; junction bases not matched to a gene: 2. The CDR3 region is CAISEPGGDEQFF. The DNA of the CDR3 is TGTGCCATCAGTGAGCCCGGGGGGGATGAGCAGTTCTTC.

V gene TRBV12-3 or TRBV12-4 combines with J gene TRBJ2-1, with 10 bases matching TRBD1. The length of the CDR3 is 14 residues. With V trimmed by 9 bases and J by 6 bases, 8 bases remained unmatched. CDR3 region: CASFRDRGSNEQFF. Written as DNA, the CDR3 is TGTGCCAGTTTCAGGGACAGGGGTAGCAATGAGCAGTTCTTC.